The clone carrying this T cell receptor beta chain appeared once. V was shortened by 0 bases and J by 2 bases, with 9 bases between the two germline ends. CDR3 length: 15 amino acids. Germline loops: CDR1 SGHRS, CDR2 YFSETQ. The data stem from a study of blood T cell repertoires in COVID-19. In the source study's methods: Estimated nucleated cell counts came from reference gene primer amplification. Repertoires were generated with immunoSEQ multiplex PCR, while TCRdb's copy carries only in-frame clones and drops some. Clonal size and the V and J genes are those of that table, whereas D and trimming came from the DNA. Among approximately 170,000 clones listed, roughly 90% were seen once.

This receptor was taken from a woman between 18 and 30 years old who had recovered from COVID-19. Sequencing was done on a sample of PBMCs or T cells enriched from blood (not recorded which). The V call is TRBV5-1, the J call TRBJ1-3; D is undetermined. CDR3 bases: TGCGCCAGCAGCTTGGGTGCGTTAACTGGAAACACCATATATTTT. This sequence encodes CASSLGALTGNTIYF. The full variable domain, its missing parts supplied by reference TRBV5-1 and TRBJ1-3, is KAGVTQTPRYLIKTRGQQVTLSCSPISGHRSVSWYQQTPGQGLQFLFEYFSETQRNKGNFPGRFSGRQFSNSRSEMNVSTLELGDSALYLCASSLGALTGNTIYFGEGSWLTVV.